Following are 27 T cell receptor beta chains from one sample sequenced in a study of OX40 agonist ivuxolimab in advanced cancers. Measured with immunoSEQ multiplex PCR; TCRdb has only the in-frame clones, and not every one. The sample shows tens of thousands of clones, roughly three quarters of them seen only once. The sequencing used CD4+ or CD8+ T cells sorted from blood, collected in a trial of the OX40 agonist ivuxolimab. The receptors stem from an adult with an advanced solid tumor such as melanoma, head and neck, liver or kidney cancer.

The J gene is TRBJ2-7, the V gene TRBV9; 10 bases line up with TRBD1. The CDR3 runs 14 residues. Trimming at V came to 3 bases and at J to 4 bases, leaving 4 bases not matched to a gene. Germline-derived CDR1 and CDR2 are SGDLS and YYNGEE. CDR3 coding DNA: TGTGCCAGCAGCGCCGGACAGGGGGGATACGAGCAGTACTTC. Translating gives CASSAGQGGYEQYF. Based on the CDR3 plus reference TRBV9 and TRBJ2-7, the full variable domain is DSGVTQTPKHLITATGQRVTLRCSPRSGDLSVYWYQQSLDQGLQFLIQYYNGEERAKGNILERFSAQQFPDLHSELNLSSLELGDSALYFCASSAGQGGYEQYFGPGTRLTVT.

The V call is TRBV28, the J call TRBJ1-4; D remains unclear. The V gene lost 4 bases and the J gene lost 15 bases, with 15 bases spanning the gap. The CDR3 is made up of 12 amino acids. CDR1 MDHEN and CDR2 SYDVKM come from the germline V gene. CDR3 DNA sequence: TGTGCCAGCAGTTCGGCGGGCCAGTTTTTGTTTTTT. Its protein product is CASSSAGQFLFF.

The chain uses TRBV7-2 and TRBJ2-5; 7 bases fit TRBD2. The CDR3 runs to 16 residues. Germline V CDR1 and CDR2: SGHTA, FQGNSA. V was pared by 3 bases and J by 0 bases, with 7 bases of the junction left unmatched. CDR3 amino acids: CASSLGVAGYQETQYF. The CDR3 region has the DNA TGTGCCAGCAGCTTGGGGGTAGCGGGCTACCAAGAGACCCAGTACTTC.

The rearrangement uses TRBV6-1 and TRBJ1-1, with 7 bases that match TRBD1. With 6 bases clipped from V and 4 bases from J, the junction kept 8 bases outside the gene matches. The CDR3 is made up of 14 amino acids. Germline values: CDR1 MNHNS, CDR2 SASEGT. The CDR3 sequence: CASRERQGSTEAFF. The CDR3 DNA reads as TGTGCCAGCAGAGAGAGACAGGGAAGCACTGAAGCTTTCTTT.

V and J are TRBV6-6 and TRBJ1-4; D is perhaps TRBD1 (5 bases). Germline-derived CDR1 and CDR2 are MNHNY and SVGAGI (reference sequence). V was shortened by 5 bases and J by 10 bases, with 17 bases between the two germline ends. The CDR3 is made up of 14 amino acids. CDR3 amino acids: CASSPDWRGGKLFF. The CDR3 nucleotides are TGTGCCAGCAGTCCCGACTGGAGGGGCGGAAAACTGTTTTTT.

This sequence joins TRBV28 and TRBJ1-2; no reliable D call. Trimming stripped 4 bases from V and 11 bases from J, with 23 bases between. CDR1 and CDR2 from the germline V gene are MDHEN and SYDVKM. The CDR3 runs 15 residues. CDR3 amino acids: CASSSVTGRSRRYTF. As DNA, the CDR3 is TGTGCCAGCAGTTCGGTCACCGGGAGGAGTAGGCGGTACACCTTC.

The V gene is TRBV6-6, the J gene TRBJ2-7; D may correspond to TRBD1 or TRBD2 (5 bases each). The germline V and J ends were trimmed by 0 bases and 0 bases, with 6 bases remaining between them. Looked up from germline, CDR1 is MNHNY and CDR2 is SVGAGI (reference sequence). The CDR3 spans 14 residues. CDR3 nucleotide sequence: TGTGCCAGCAGTTACTCCGGGACCTCCTACGAGCAGTACTTC. Amino acids: CASSYSGTSYEQYF.

This clone has only a few counts. This chain connects TRBV10-1 to TRBJ2-3; TRBD2 agrees at 8 bases. The CDR3 is 16 amino acids. The germline V gene encodes CDR1 WNHNN and CDR2 SYGVQD (reference sequence). Trimming removed 2 bases from V and 2 bases from J; junction bases left unmatched: 6. As DNA, the CDR3 is TGCGCCAGCAGTGAGGGGTCAGCGGGGGCCACAGATACGCAGTATTTT. Its protein product is CASSEGSAGATDTQYF.

V gene TRBV28 combines with J gene TRBJ1-2; D is perhaps TRBD1 (6 bases). There are 13 residues in the CDR3. The V gene lost 5 bases and the J gene lost 8 bases, with 15 bases spanning the gap. In germline, CDR1 is MDHEN, CDR2 SYDVKM. The DNA for the CDR3 is TGTGCCAGCAGTGATGTTAAGGGGGTGGGCTACACCTTC. It codes for CASSDVKGVGYTF.

J is TRBJ1-5 and V is TRBV28; D is undetermined. V lost 2 bases, J lost 1 base, and 9 bases lay in between. Looked up from germline, CDR1 is MDHEN and CDR2 is SYDVKM. The CDR3 length is 15 residues. The CDR3 nucleotides are TGTGCCAGCAGTTTAGGAGGGAGGAGCAATCAGCCCCAGCATTTT. The encoded protein is CASSLGGRSNQPQHF.

CDR3 bases: TGTGCCAGTAGTATAGGGACAGGATATCAGCCCCAGCATTTT. Translating it yields CASSIGTGYQPQHF. The chain recombines TRBV19 with TRBJ1-5, with TRBD1 identical over 7 bases. V gave up 1 base and J gave up 5 bases; unmatched junction bases: 2. This CDR3 contains 14 residues. Germline-derived CDR1 and CDR2 are LNHDA and SQIVND (reference sequence). The whole variable domain, filled in from reference TRBV19 and TRBJ1-5, reads DGGITQSPKYLFRKEGQNVTLSCEQNLNHDAMYWYRQDPGQGLRLIYYSQIVNDFQKGDIAEGYSVSREKKESFPLTVTSAQKNPTAFYLCASSIGTGYQPQHFGDGTRLSIL.

The chain has TRBV21-1 and TRBJ2-1. TRBV21-1 is a documented pseudogene. CDR3 size: 13 residues. CDR3: CASSKWGYNEQFF. CDR3 nucleotides: TGTGCCAGCAGCAAATGGGGGTACAATGAGCAGTTCTTC.

The V gene is TRBV7-2, the J gene TRBJ1-2; TRBD1 might be the D (6 bases). The CDR3 extends over 13 amino acids. Looked up from germline, CDR1 is SGHTA and CDR2 is FQGNSA. V was pared by 5 bases and J by 3 bases, with 10 bases between. The CDR3 DNA reads as TGTGCCAGCAGCCCCAGGGGTTACTATGGCTACACCTTC. This translates into CASSPRGYYGYTF.

V is TRBV27 and J is TRBJ2-1; 9 bases are a match to TRBD1. The CDR3 has 20 amino acids. CDR1 and CDR2 (germline): MNHEY, SMNVEV (reference sequence). Trimming took 6 bases from V and 0 from J; bases not matched to a gene: 18. The CDR3 sequence is CASRLYYRDRVTSSYNEQFF. The CDR3 DNA is TGTGCCAGCAGGCTCTATTACCGGGACAGGGTAACCTCCTCCTACAATGAGCAGTTCTTC.

The rearrangement joins TRBV19 to TRBJ1-1; TRBD1 matches at 7 bases. After removal of 5 bases from V and 7 bases from J, the junction contained 1 base not matched to a gene. Germline loops: CDR1 LNHDA, CDR2 SQIVND (reference sequence). The CDR3 spans 11 residues. Here the CDR3 DNA reads TGTGCCAGTAGTTACAGGGGTGAAGCTTTCTTT. Translated, it gives CASSYRGEAFF.

This clone was detected only a few times. The J gene is TRBJ2-5, the V gene TRBV18; D gene ambiguous. The V gene's germline CDR1 is KGHSH and CDR2 LQKENI. The CDR3 consists of 11 residues. With 6 bases removed from V and 2 bases from J, the gap between germline ends came to 4 bases. The CDR3 nucleotides are TGTGCCAGCTCCGGACAAGAGACCCAGTACTTC. It codes for CASSGQETQYF.

This clone was seen only a few times. This chain's CDR3 is CATSRADGNSLGTQYF. The CDR3, as DNA: TGTGCCACCAGCAGAGCGGACGGGAACTCACTTGGGACCCAGTACTTC. The rearrangement links TRBV15 to TRBJ2-5, with a tentative D call TRBD2 (5 bases). CDR1 and CDR2 from the germline V gene are LNHNV and YYDKDF (reference sequence). The V end lost 1 base, the J end lost 7 bases, and 19 bases lay between the germline ends. The CDR3 covers 16 residues.

The chain is built from TRBV7-3 and TRBJ2-2; D remains ambiguous. The CDR3 spans 16 residues. V lost 4 bases and J 0 bases, leaving 12 bases between the germline ends. Germline CDR1 reads SGHTA; CDR2 reads FQGTGA. The CDR3 reads CASSSQRAANTGELFF. CDR3 nucleotides: TGTGCCAGCAGCTCCCAACGGGCCGCGAACACCGGGGAGCTGTTTTTT.

This chain uses TRBV18 with TRBJ2-3; perhaps TRBD1 as D (5 bases). Germline loops: CDR1 KGHSH, CDR2 LQKENI. Trimming took off 6 bases at V and 0 bases at J, with 13 bases between the two ends. CDR3 size: 15 residues. CDR3 DNA sequence: TGTGCCAGCTCCCCAAGACAGTCTAGCACAGATACGCAGTATTTT. It yields the protein CASSPRQSSTDTQYF.

The chain carries TRBV19 and TRBJ2-2; a possible D gene is TRBD2 (7 bases). This CDR3 contains 12 residues. Germline V gene sequence: CDR1 LNHDA, CDR2 SQIVND (reference sequence). V was pared by 10 bases and J by 6 bases, with 12 bases between. Here the CDR3 reads CAKRGRAGELFF. The CDR3, as DNA: TGTGCCAAAAGGGGGAGGGCCGGGGAGCTGTTTTTT.

The V gene is TRBV11-3, the J gene TRBJ2-7; D gene uncertain. The length of the CDR3 is 19 residues. The V and J ends lost 2 bases and 10 bases respectively, with 33 bases between them. CDR1 and CDR2 from the germline V gene are SGHNT and YENEEA. DNA for the CDR3: TGTGCCAGCAGCTTATCCCGTCCGTGGAAGCAAGATATTATACGAGAACAGTACTTC. Its protein product is CASSLSRPWKQDIIREQYF.

This clone was detected once. This sequence joins TRBV30 and TRBJ1-1, with unresolved D. Trimming stripped 2 bases from V and 1 base from J, with 11 bases between. Looked up from germline, CDR1 is GTSNPN and CDR2 is SVGIG (reference sequence). The CDR3 covers 14 residues. Here the CDR3 reads CAWSNWAGNTEAFF. CDR3 bases: TGTGCCTGGAGTAATTGGGCGGGGAACACTGAAGCTTTCTTT. Variable domain in full (rest from reference TRBV30 and TRBJ1-1): SQTIHQWPATLVQPVGSPLSLECTVEGTSNPNLYWYRQAAGRGLQLLFYSVGIGQISSEVPQNLSASRPQDRQFILSSKKLLLSDSGFYLCAWSNWAGNTEAFFGQGTRLTVV.

The chain is built from TRBV7-2 and TRBJ2-1, with D perhaps matching TRBD1 (6 bases). The germline CDR1 and CDR2 sequences are SGHTA and FQGNSA. CDR3 length: 16 amino acids. Trimming left V 8 bases short and J 0 bases short, with 17 bases between. The CDR3 bases are TGTGCCAGCGGACTGACAGGCCTGAGCTCCTACAATGAGCAGTTCTTC. This codes for CASGLTGLSSYNEQFF. The full variable domain, completed using reference TRBV7-2 and TRBJ2-1, is GAGVSQSPSNKVTEKGKDVELRCDPISGHTALYWYRQSLGQGLEFLIYFQGNSAPDKSGLPSDRFSAERTGGSVSTLTIQRTQQEDSAVYLCASGLTGLSSYNEQFFGPGTRLTVL.

The chain combines TRBV18 with TRBJ2-1; D may be TRBD2 (6 bases). Germline V gene sequence: CDR1 KGHSH, CDR2 LQKENI. The CDR3 loop spans 13 amino acids. V was cut by 3 bases and J by 11 bases, with 14 bases left in between. The CDR3 DNA follows: TGTGCCAGCTCACCCTTTAGGGACTCCCAGCAGTTCTTC. It yields the protein CASSPFRDSQQFF.

This rearrangement joins TRBV5-6 to TRBJ2-7; perhaps D is TRBD1 or TRBD2 (5 bases each). There are 16 residues in the CDR3. The germline gives CDR1 SGHDT, CDR2 YYEEEE. Trimming removed 1 base at V and 5 bases at J, with 19 bases between. The CDR3 loop is CASSLFRDGARDEQYF. DNA of the CDR3: TGTGCCAGCAGCTTGTTCCGGGACGGGGCCCGGGACGAGCAGTACTTC.

This chain links TRBV7-8 with TRBJ1-5, with TRBD1 matching 7 bases. Germline CDR1 reads SGHVS; CDR2 reads FQNEAQ. V was pared by 1 base and J by 5 bases, with 2 bases of the junction left unmatched. The length of the CDR3 is 14 residues. Written as DNA, the CDR3 is TGTGCCAGCAGCTTAGACAGGGGTTATCAGCCCCAGCATTTT. Its protein is CASSLDRGYQPQHF.

This rearrangement joins TRBV7-6 to TRBJ1-3, with a possible D match to TRBD1 (6 bases). The CDR3 sequence is 18 residues long. V dropped 5 bases and J dropped 1 base, with 21 bases sitting between them. From germline, CDR1 is SGHVS and CDR2 FNYEAQ. CDR3 bases: TGTGCCAGCAGCCCCGCGGGGGCAGCGCGGACTTCTGGAAACACCATATATTTT. Translating it yields CASSPAGAARTSGNTIYF.